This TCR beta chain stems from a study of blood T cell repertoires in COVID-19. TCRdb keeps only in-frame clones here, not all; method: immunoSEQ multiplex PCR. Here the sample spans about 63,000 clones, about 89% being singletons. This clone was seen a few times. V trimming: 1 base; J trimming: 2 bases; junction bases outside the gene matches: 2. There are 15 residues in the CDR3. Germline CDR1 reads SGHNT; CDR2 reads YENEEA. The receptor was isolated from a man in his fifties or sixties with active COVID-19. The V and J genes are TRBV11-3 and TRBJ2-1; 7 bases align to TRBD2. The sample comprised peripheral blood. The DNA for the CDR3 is TGTGCCAGCAGCTTAGGCGGGAGTACCTACAATGAGCAGTTCTTC. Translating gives CASSLGGSTYNEQFF.